These 28 T cell receptor beta chains were sequenced from one sample in a study of early T cells in non-severe SARS-CoV-2 infection (dated by TCRdb to the early 2020s). Library preparation was by 5' RACE. The reads were generated on a NextSeq 500. TCRdb trimmed the raw reads at Q25, called clones with MiXCR and kept productive beta chains. When rows share a CDR3 protein, they turn into one entry using the most common DNA and genes. Within this sample are more than 65,000 distinct CDR3 sequences, with around an eighth of them counted one time only. The ten most abundant clones make up less than 3% of the sample. Sample: whole blood, taken at baseline. All receptors derive from an adult who was a healthcare worker with PCR-confirmed SARS-CoV-2 infection or an uninfected control (not recorded which).

The chain recombines TRBV10-2 with TRBJ2-3, with a weak D call TRBD1 (5 bases). The CDR3 consists of 14 residues. V lost 2 bases to trimming and J lost 6 bases, with 12 bases between them. Per the germline V gene, CDR1 is WSHSY and CDR2 is SAAADI. CDR3 nucleotides: TGCGCCAGCAGTGAGAGCCGGACAAGCGATACGCAGTATTTT. It yields the protein CASSESRTSDTQYF.

Only a few counts were recorded for this clonotype. This rearrangement joins TRBV3-1 to TRBJ1-2; weak D call: TRBD1 (6 bases). Trimming pared 1 base from V and 2 bases from J, leaving 14 bases between. The CDR3 has 16 residues. CDR1 LGHDT and CDR2 YNNKEL come from the germline V gene (reference sequence). CDR3 region: CASSQGRGQKNYGYTF. DNA for the CDR3: TGTGCCAGCAGCCAAGGCAGGGGCCAAAAAAACTATGGCTACACCTTC. The entire variable domain, with the rest obtained from reference TRBV3-1 and TRBJ1-2, is as follows: DTAVSQTPKYLVTQMGNDKSIKCEQNLGHDTMYWYKQDSKKFLKIMFSYNNKELIINETVPNRFSPKSPDKAHLNLHINSLELGDSAVYFCASSQGRGQKNYGYTFGSGTRLTVV.

The rearrangement links TRBV7-2 to TRBJ2-7; D is ambiguous. This CDR3 comprises 13 residues. Trimming took off 2 bases at V and 1 base at J, with 6 bases between the two ends. CDR1 is SGHTA, CDR2 FQGNSA, per germline. The CDR3 loop reads CASSLTRSYEQYF. The CDR3 DNA sequence: TGTGCCAGCAGCTTAACTCGTTCCTACGAGCAGTACTTC. The full variable domain, its missing parts supplied by reference TRBV7-2 and TRBJ2-7, is GAGVSQSPSNKVTEKGKDVELRCDPISGHTALYWYRQSLGQGLEFLIYFQGNSAPDKSGLPSDRFSAERTGGSVSTLTIQRTQQEDSAVYLCASSLTRSYEQYFGPGTRLTVT.

This clonotype was seen only a few times. This chain uses TRBV10-1 with TRBJ2-3, with D possibly matching TRBD2 (7 bases). This CDR3 is built from 18 residues. Germline V gene lookup returns CDR1 WNHNN and CDR2 SYGVQD (reference sequence). Trimming pared 2 bases from V and 4 bases from J, leaving 22 bases between. The CDR3 bases are TGCGCCAGCAGTGAGCAAACTTCACAGGGAGGGGATCCAGATACGCAGTATTTT. It codes for CASSEQTSQGGDPDTQYF.

This clonotype has a handful of counts. This chain connects TRBV10-3 to TRBJ2-5; no clear D. V lost 6 bases and J lost 7, with 15 bases in between. This CDR3 has 13 residues. CDR1 is ENHRY, CDR2 SYGVKD, per germline. The CDR3 loop is CAIRGQESRTQYF. The DNA for the CDR3 is TGTGCCATCAGAGGGCAGGAGAGCCGGACCCAGTACTTC.

V and J are TRBV11-2 and TRBJ2-7; 13 nucleotides line up with TRBD2. Germline V lookup: CDR1 SGHAT, CDR2 FQNNGV. The CDR3 loop spans 14 amino acids. The junction had 2 bases not matched to a gene; V was cut back by 3 bases and J by 6 bases. CDR3 in amino acids: CASSFRTSGGEQYF. The CDR3 DNA reads as TGTGCCAGCAGCTTCCGGACTAGCGGGGGCGAGCAGTACTTC.

The chain recombines TRBV11-2 with TRBJ2-7, with 12 bases aligning to TRBD2. The V gene's germline CDR1 is SGHAT and CDR2 FQNNGV. The junction had 8 bases not matched to a gene; V was cut back by 4 bases and J by 7 bases. The CDR3 sequence is 15 residues long. The CDR3 loop reads CASSYGLAGGLEQYF. The CDR3 bases are TGTGCCAGCAGCTATGGCCTAGCGGGGGGGCTTGAGCAGTACTTC. Full variable domain (missing parts from reference TRBV11-2 and TRBJ2-7): EAGVAQSPRYKIIEKRQSVAFWCNPISGHATLYWYQQILGQGPKLLIQFQNNGVVDDSQLPKDRFSAERLKGVDSTLKIQPAKLEDSAVYLCASSYGLAGGLEQYFGPGTRLTVT.

The rearrangement uses TRBV28 and TRBJ2-1, with D perhaps TRBD2 (5 bases). Germline V CDR1 and CDR2: MDHEN, SYDVKM. This CDR3 has 13 residues. Trimming took off 6 bases at V and 8 bases at J, with 14 bases between the two ends. The CDR3 DNA reads as TGTGCCAGCAGGAACGGGGTTGTCGATGAGCAGTTCTTC. Encoded protein: CASRNGVVDEQFF.

This clonotype was picked up a small number of times. The gene calls are TRBV12-3 or TRBV12-4 and TRBJ1-6; 9 bases are a match to TRBD1. This CDR3 comprises 14 residues. V lost 4 bases and J lost 10; bases outside the gene matches: 5. The CDR3 DNA is TGTGCCAGCAGTTCGACAGGGGGAGGCTCACCCCTCCACTTT. Its protein is CASSSTGGGSPLHF.

This clonotype was observed many times. The V gene is TRBV10-2, the J gene TRBJ2-3; TRBD2 matches at 12 bases. The CDR3 loop spans 17 amino acids. Germline trimming cut 7 bases from V and 1 base from J; bases unmatched to any gene: 9. Germline values: CDR1 WSHSY, CDR2 SAAADI. This chain's CDR3 is CASKKLAGGPGTDTQYF. The CDR3 coding sequence is TGCGCCAGCAAGAAACTAGCGGGGGGACCAGGCACAGATACGCAGTATTTT.

This clonotype was observed a few times. The chain uses TRBV12-3 or TRBV12-4 and TRBJ1-1, with D unclear. V was trimmed by 6 bases and J by 0 bases, leaving 11 bases between them. CDR3 size: 14 residues. The CDR3 DNA sequence: TGTGCCAGCAGGGAAGGAGGTATGAACACTGAAGCTTTCTTT. It translates to CASREGGMNTEAFF.

In its sample, this clonotype was seen a few times. V gene TRBV11-2 combines with J gene TRBJ2-7; D is unclear. The germline gives CDR1 SGHAT, CDR2 FQNNGV. V was clipped by 2 bases and J by 0 bases, with 11 bases between them. The CDR3 has 15 residues. CDR3 loop: CASSLSTVGSYEQYF. The CDR3 DNA reads TGTGCCAGCAGCTTAAGCACGGTCGGCTCCTACGAGCAGTACTTC.

This clonotype has more than one count but fewer than ten. The genes are TRBV18 and TRBJ2-5, with D uncertain. Germline values: CDR1 KGHSH, CDR2 LQKENI. V gave up 5 bases and J gave up 2 bases, with 6 bases separating them. The CDR3 has 12 residues. CDR3 in DNA: TGTGCCAGCTCATCTGATCAAGAGACCCAGTACTTC. Protein: CASSSDQETQYF. The whole variable domain, remainder taken from reference TRBV18 and TRBJ2-5, is NAGVMQNPRHLVRRRGQEARLRCSPMKGHSHVYWYRQLPEEGLKFMVYLQKENIIDESGMPKERFSAEFPKEGPSILRIQQVVRGDSAAYFCASSSDQETQYFGPGTRLLVL.

This clonotype has a handful of counts. J is TRBJ1-1 and V is TRBV5-1, with a tentative D call TRBD1 (6 bases). Per the germline V gene, CDR1 is SGHRS and CDR2 is YFSETQ. CDR3 length equals 14 residues. The V gene lost 0 bases and the J gene lost 5 bases, with 11 bases spanning the gap. The DNA for the CDR3 is TGCGCCAGCAGCTTGGTGGCAGGGGAAACTGAAGCTTTCTTT. As protein: CASSLVAGETEAFF.

This chain uses TRBV7-6 with TRBJ1-6; D ambiguous. V was clipped by 4 bases and J by 9 bases, with 7 bases between them. There are 12 residues in the CDR3. Germline V gene data show CDR1 as SGHVS and CDR2 as FNYEAQ. The DNA of the CDR3 is TGTGCCAGCAGCTCCCTCGGTTCACCCCTCCACTTT. It codes for CASSSLGSPLHF.

Ten or more counts support this clonotype. This chain links TRBV6-6 with TRBJ2-5; D is possibly TRBD1 or TRBD2 (5 bases each). The CDR3 has 14 residues. With 6 bases removed from V and 4 bases from J, the gap between germline ends came to 15 bases. Germline V gene data show CDR1 as MNHNY and CDR2 as SVGAGI (reference sequence). Here the CDR3 DNA reads TGTGCCAGCAGCTTGGGACCGGGGAGAGAGACCCAGTACTTC. It codes for CASSLGPGRETQYF.

This clonotype showed up many times. J is TRBJ1-6 and V is TRBV5-6, with D unclear. Per the germline V gene, CDR1 is SGHDT and CDR2 is YYEEEE. The CDR3 length is 12 residues. V was trimmed by 0 bases and J by 10 bases, leaving 5 bases between them. Written as DNA, the CDR3 is TGTGCCAGCAGCTTGGGGGGATCACCCCTCCACTTT. Protein: CASSLGGSPLHF.

The chain links TRBV28 to TRBJ1-2; TRBD1 might be the D (5 bases). This CDR3 is built from 12 residues. V dropped 6 bases and J dropped 10 bases, with 15 bases sitting between them. Per germline, CDR1 MDHEN and CDR2 SYDVKM. The CDR3 spells CASSFRDPIYTF. The CDR3 nucleotides read TGTGCCAGCAGCTTCCGGGACCCTATCTACACCTTC.

This clonotype showed up many times. The V and J genes are TRBV7-9 and TRBJ2-2; D uncertain. V dropped 2 bases and J dropped 4 bases, with 11 bases sitting between them. Per the germline V gene, CDR1 is SEHNR and CDR2 is FQNEAQ (reference sequence). The CDR3 contains 15 residues. CDR3 coding DNA: TGTGCCAGCAGCTTAATCCGCGACGGCACCGGGGAGCTGTTTTTT. Translation: CASSLIRDGTGELFF.

This chain joins TRBV28 and TRBJ2-7; maybe TRBD2 (5 bases). V was clipped by 6 bases and J by 6 bases, with 15 bases between them. CDR1 is MDHEN, CDR2 SYDVKM, per germline. The CDR3 is 13 residues long. The CDR3 nucleotides read TGTGCCAGCAGCCCTTCTCGCCTAGCCGAGCAGTACTTC. It yields the protein CASSPSRLAEQYF.

This clonotype was seen many times. The chain uses TRBV27 and TRBJ2-2, with unresolved D. Looked up from germline, CDR1 is MNHEY and CDR2 is SMNVEV (reference sequence). The CDR3 loop spans 14 amino acids. Trimming removed 0 bases from V and 4 bases from J, with 6 bases in between. In DNA, the CDR3 is TGTGCCAGCAGTTTATCACGGGCCACCGGGGAGCTGTTTTTT. It is translated as CASSLSRATGELFF.

This clonotype was counted a few times. V is TRBV28 and J is TRBJ2-7; no clear D gene. Trimming cost V 6 bases and J 4 bases, with 7 bases left between them. CDR1 MDHEN and CDR2 SYDVKM come from the germline V gene. This CDR3 spans 11 amino acids. The CDR3 nucleotides are TGTGCCAGCAGCCGCCAATACGAGCAGTACTTC. Protein: CASSRQYEQYF.

This clonotype was seen a handful of times. V is TRBV5-1 and J is TRBJ1-1; D is undetermined. This CDR3 region has 13 residues. The V and J ends lost 6 bases and 3 bases respectively, with 12 bases between them. Per germline, CDR1 SGHRS and CDR2 YFSETQ. CDR3 coding DNA: TGCGCCAGCACCCAGGACGGCTACACTGAAGCTTTCTTT. It encodes CASTQDGYTEAFF.

This clonotype turned up a few times. V gene TRBV10-2 combines with J gene TRBJ1-6; possibly TRBD1 for D (6 bases). Germline V gives CDR1 WSHSY, CDR2 SAAADI. CDR3 length: 15 residues. The V and J ends lost 4 bases and 7 bases respectively, with 14 bases between them. The CDR3 sequence is CASSGRGTLNSPLHF. The CDR3 DNA follows: TGCGCCAGCAGTGGAAGAGGGACACTAAATTCACCCCTCCACTTT.

The chain couples TRBV19 to TRBJ2-7; possibly TRBD1 for D (6 bases). The CDR3 extends over 13 amino acids. V was pared by 7 bases and J by 5 bases, with 15 bases between. Germline V gene sequence: CDR1 LNHDA, CDR2 SQIVND (reference sequence). CDR3 in amino acids: CASNVQGSNEQYF. The DNA for the CDR3 is TGTGCCAGTAATGTACAGGGTTCGAACGAGCAGTACTTC.

This clonotype showed up many times. The chain couples TRBV6-6 to TRBJ2-7; D remains ambiguous. The CDR3 contains 14 residues. Germline V gene sequence: CDR1 MNHNY, CDR2 SVGAGI (reference sequence). Trimming removed 2 bases from V and 0 bases from J, with 8 bases in between. CDR3 region: CASSYRGFSYEQYF. In DNA, the CDR3 is TGTGCCAGCAGTTACAGAGGTTTCTCCTACGAGCAGTACTTC.

The V gene is TRBV14, the J gene TRBJ2-3; D ambiguous. The germline V gene has CDR1 SGHDN and CDR2 FVKESK. The V end was cut by 6 bases, the J end by 1 base, with 14 bases between. The CDR3 covers 15 residues. The CDR3 loop reads CASSRHPPGTDTQYF. The CDR3 nucleotides read TGTGCCAGCAGTCGACACCCACCGGGCACAGATACGCAGTATTTT.

This clonotype was detected a few times. The chain has TRBV12-3 or TRBV12-4 and TRBJ1-6; 9 bases fit TRBD1. V gave up 6 bases and J gave up 7 bases; unmatched junction bases: 7. The CDR3 is 15 residues long. As DNA, the CDR3 is TGTGCCAGCAGCTATGGACAGGGGACCAATTCACCCCTCCACTTT. Translation: CASSYGQGTNSPLHF.